The present T cell receptor beta chain was sequenced within a study of blood T cell repertoires in COVID-19. Turning to the study itself: Both acute and convalescent COVID-19 samples were obtained from the United States, Italy and Spain.

The CDR3 loop spans 18 amino acids. The V and J ends lost 3 bases and 7 bases respectively, with 24 bases between them. Germline V gene data show CDR1 as SGHNT and CDR2 as YENEEA. Using immunoSEQ multiplex PCR, the repertoire was profiled, and TCRdb retains in-frame clones only, with some absent. Here the sample spans approximately 46,000 clones, approximately 86% being singletons. The gene calls are TRBV11-3 and TRBJ1-4; tentative D call: TRBD1 (5 bases). This receptor was taken from a man aged 55 to 70 with active or convalescent COVID-19. Sequenced material: peripheral blood. The CDR3 region is CASSFVGRGTRTGEKLFF. The CDR3 nucleotides are TGTGCCAGCAGCTTTGTGGGGCGGGGGACCCGGACGGGTGAAAAACTGTTTTTT.